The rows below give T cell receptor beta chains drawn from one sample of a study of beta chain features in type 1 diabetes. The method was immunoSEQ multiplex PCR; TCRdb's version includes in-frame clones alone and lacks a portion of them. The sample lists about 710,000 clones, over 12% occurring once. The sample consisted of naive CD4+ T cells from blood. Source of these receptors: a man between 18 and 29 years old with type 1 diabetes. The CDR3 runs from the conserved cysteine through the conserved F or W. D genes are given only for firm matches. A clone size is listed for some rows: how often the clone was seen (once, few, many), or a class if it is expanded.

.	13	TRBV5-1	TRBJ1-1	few	TGCGCCAGCAGCTTTCAGGGGACCGCTGAAGCTTTCTTT	CASSFQGTAEAFF
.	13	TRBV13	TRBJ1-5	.	TGTGCCAGCAGCTTACGCCCTAATCAGCCCCAGCATTTT	CASSLRPNQPQHF
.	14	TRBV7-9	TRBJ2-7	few	TGTGCCAGCAGCAATATGGGCTCTTCCTACGAGCAGTACTTC	CASSNMGSSYEQYF
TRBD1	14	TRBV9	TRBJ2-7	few	TGTGCCAGCACCAGAACAGGGGCGCGGGACGAGCAGTACTTC	CASTRTGARDEQYF
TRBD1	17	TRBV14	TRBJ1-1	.	TGTGCCAGCAGCCACCGAGTTCCCCGGGACAGAAACACTGAAGCTTTCTTT	CASSHRVPRDRNTEAFF
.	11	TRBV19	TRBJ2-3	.	TGTGCCAGTAGTGTCACAGATACGCAGTATTTT	CASSVTDTQYF
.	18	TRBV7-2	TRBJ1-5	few	TGTGCCAGCAGCCAAGATCTTCGCAGCCCTATGAACAATCAGCCCCAGCATTTT	CASSQDLRSPMNNQPQHF
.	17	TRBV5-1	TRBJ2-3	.	TGCGCCAGCAGCTTGGCCGGGTTTGGGGGCACCACAGATACGCAGTATTTT	CASSLAGFGGTTDTQYF
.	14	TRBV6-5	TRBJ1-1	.	TGTGCCAGTCGAAAGGGGGTCTTGAACACTGAAGCTTTCTTT	CASRKGVLNTEAFF
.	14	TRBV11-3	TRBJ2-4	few	TGTGCCAGCAGCTCCTCAGCAGGGCGGAACATTCAGTACTTC	CASSSSAGRNIQYF
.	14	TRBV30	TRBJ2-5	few	TGTGCCTGGAGTGTAGACCCCCACACCAGTTCTCAGTACTTC	CAWSVDPHTSSQYF
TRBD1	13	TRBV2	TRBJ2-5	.	TGTGCCAGCAGTGATGGGACAGGAAGGACCCAGTACTTC	CASSDGTGRTQYF
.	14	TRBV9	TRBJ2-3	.	TGTGCCAGTCGGGCGGTCGTCCGCACAGATACGCAGTATTTT	CASRAVVRTDTQYF
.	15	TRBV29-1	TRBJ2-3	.	TGCAGCGTTGTGGTAACGGGAGTGTTCGCAGATACGCAGTATTTT	CSVVVTGVFADTQYF
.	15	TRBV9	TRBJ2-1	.	TGTGCCAGCAGCGTAGCTACGATGTCGCAGGTTGAGCAGTTCTTC	CASSVATMSQVEQFF
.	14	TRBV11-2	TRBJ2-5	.	TGTGCCAGCAGCTTTGGAGGGGCCCCAGAGACCCAGTACTTC	CASSFGGAPETQYF